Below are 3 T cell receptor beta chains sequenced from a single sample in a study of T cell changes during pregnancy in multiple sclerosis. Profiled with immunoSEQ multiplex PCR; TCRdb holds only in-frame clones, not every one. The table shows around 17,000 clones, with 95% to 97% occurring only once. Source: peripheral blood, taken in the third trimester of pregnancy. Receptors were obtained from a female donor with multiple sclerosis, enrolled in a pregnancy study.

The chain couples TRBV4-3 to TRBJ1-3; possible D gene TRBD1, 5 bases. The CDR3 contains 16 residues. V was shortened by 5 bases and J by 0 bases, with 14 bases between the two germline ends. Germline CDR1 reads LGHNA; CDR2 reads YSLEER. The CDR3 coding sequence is TGCGCCAGCAGCGAAAGGTGGGGGGGCTCTGGAAACACCATATATTTT. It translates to CASSERWGGSGNTIYF.

Written as DNA, the CDR3 is TGTGCCAGCAGCCCGGGACACAGGGGCTACGAGCAGTACTTC. Translating it yields CASSPGHRGYEQYF. This chain uses TRBV5-4 with TRBJ2-7; TRBD1 aligns across 7 bases. The CDR3 is 14 residues long. The V and J ends lost 4 bases and 3 bases, in that order; junction bases with no gene match: 7. Germline assignment: CDR1 SGHNT and CDR2 YYREEE (reference sequence). Full variable domain (missing parts from reference TRBV5-4 and TRBJ2-7): ETGVTQSPTHLIKTRGQQVTLRCSSQSGHNTVSWYQQALGQGPQFIFQYYREEENGRGNFPPRFSGLQFPNYSSELNVNALELDDSALYLCASSPGHRGYEQYFGPGTRLTVT.

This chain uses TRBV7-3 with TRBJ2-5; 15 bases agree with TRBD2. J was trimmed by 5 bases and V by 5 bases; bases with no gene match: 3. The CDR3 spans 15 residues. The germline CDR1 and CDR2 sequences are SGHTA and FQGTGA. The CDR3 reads CASSPGTSGRETQYF. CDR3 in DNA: TGTGCCAGCAGCCCTGGGACTAGCGGGAGGGAGACCCAGTACTTC.